Listed below are T cell receptor beta chains from one sample, sequenced in a study of vaccination effects on CD4 cells after COVID-19. The antigens of these receptors remain unknown. Sequencing was performed with immunoSEQ multiplex PCR; in TCRdb, only in-frame clones are kept and a portion is missing. The repertoire holds around 63,000 clones, approximately 75% seen once, with 3.7% in the top ten. This material consisted of CD4+ T cells from PBMCs cultured with HCoV-OC43 spike peptides, taken before COVID-19 vaccination. These TCRs come from a human donor who received a COVID-19 vaccine. Each CDR3 is given with its conserved first and last residue. Fields, in order: CDR3 protein, CDR3 DNA, clone size, D gene, J gene, V gene. A D gene is named only where the DNA matches it firmly. Part of the rows lack a size; the others show once, few, many or a class for expanded clones.

cdr3_aa: CASTLLRGGSGNTIYF; cdr3_nt: TGTGCCAGCACCCTACTCAGGGGGGGCTCTGGAAACACCATATATTTT; clone_size: NA; d_call: TRBD1; j_call: TRBJ1-3; v_call: TRBV2
cdr3_aa: CASSSGGTDTQYF; cdr3_nt: TGTGCCAGCAGTTCAGGGGGCACAGATACGCAGTATTTT; clone_size: NA; d_call: NA; j_call: TRBJ2-3; v_call: TRBV6-5
cdr3_aa: CAWSVLLGTSYGYTF; cdr3_nt: TGTGCCTGGAGTGTTCTGCTTGGGACAAGCTATGGCTACACCTTC; clone_size: NA; d_call: NA; j_call: TRBJ1-2; v_call: TRBV30
cdr3_aa: CSAMTGVVAEAFF; cdr3_nt: TGCAGCGCTATGACAGGCGTTGTGGCTGAAGCTTTCTTT; clone_size: NA; d_call: NA; j_call: TRBJ1-1; v_call: TRBV29-1
cdr3_aa: CASSEGRANEKLFF; cdr3_nt: TGTGCCAGCAGTGAGGGGAGAGCTAATGAAAAACTGTTTTTT; clone_size: NA; d_call: NA; j_call: TRBJ1-4; v_call: TRBV2
cdr3_aa: CASSPIGGGPETQYF; cdr3_nt: TGTGCCAGCAGCCCAATCGGTGGGGGGCCGGAGACCCAGTACTTC; clone_size: NA; d_call: NA; j_call: TRBJ2-5; v_call: TRBV7-2
cdr3_aa: CASSPSPLLTEAFF; cdr3_nt: TGCGCCAGCAGCCCATCACCTCTACTCACTGAAGCTTTCTTT; clone_size: NA; d_call: NA; j_call: TRBJ1-1; v_call: TRBV5-1
cdr3_aa: CASSSGGTGNTEAFF; cdr3_nt: TGTGCCAGCAGTTCGGGAGGGACTGGGAACACTGAAGCTTTCTTT; clone_size: NA; d_call: NA; j_call: TRBJ1-1; v_call: TRBV28
cdr3_aa: CASSSDRSSGNTIYF; cdr3_nt: TGTGCCAGCAGTAGCGACAGGTCCTCTGGAAACACCATATATTTT; clone_size: NA; d_call: NA; j_call: TRBJ1-3; v_call: TRBV6-5
cdr3_aa: CASSIGRNTDTQYF; cdr3_nt: TGTGCCAGTAGTATCGGACGGAACACAGATACGCAGTATTTT; clone_size: NA; d_call: NA; j_call: TRBJ2-3; v_call: TRBV19
cdr3_aa: CASSISGVNTGELFF; cdr3_nt: TGCGCCAGCAGCATTAGCGGGGTGAACACCGGGGAGCTGTTTTTT; clone_size: NA; d_call: TRBD2; j_call: TRBJ2-2; v_call: TRBV5-1
cdr3_aa: CASSSGLAPLDEQFF; cdr3_nt: TGTGCCAGCAGTTCTGGACTAGCCCCCCTGGATGAGCAGTTCTTC; clone_size: NA; d_call: TRBD2; j_call: TRBJ2-1; v_call: TRBV27
cdr3_aa: CASSIGTYNEQFF; cdr3_nt: TGTGCCAGCAGCATCGGGACCTACAATGAGCAGTTCTTC; clone_size: NA; d_call: NA; j_call: TRBJ2-1; v_call: TRBV7-3
cdr3_aa: CASSEVGGRAFF; cdr3_nt: TGTGCCAGCAGTGAAGTAGGGGGTCGGGCTTTCTTT; clone_size: NA; d_call: NA; j_call: TRBJ1-1; v_call: TRBV6-1
cdr3_aa: CASSESETQYF; cdr3_nt: TGTGCCAGCAGTGAATCTGAGACCCAGTACTTC; clone_size: once; d_call: NA; j_call: TRBJ2-5; v_call: TRBV25-1
cdr3_aa: CASSIRETQYF; cdr3_nt: TGTGCCAGTAGTATACGAGAGACCCAGTACTTC; clone_size: NA; d_call: NA; j_call: TRBJ2-5; v_call: TRBV19
cdr3_aa: CASTRRPGELFF; cdr3_nt: TGCGCCAGCACCCGCAGGCCCGGGGAGCTGTTTTTT; clone_size: NA; d_call: NA; j_call: TRBJ2-2; v_call: TRBV10-2
cdr3_aa: CASSTRTGAEAFF; cdr3_nt: TGTGCCAGCAGCACCAGGACAGGAGCTGAAGCTTTCTTT; clone_size: NA; d_call: TRBD1; j_call: TRBJ1-1; v_call: TRBV12-3/TRBV12-4
cdr3_aa: CASSALLGQPQHF; cdr3_nt: TGTGCCAGCAGTGCCCTCTTGGGACAGCCCCAGCATTTT; clone_size: NA; d_call: NA; j_call: TRBJ1-5; v_call: TRBV6-4
cdr3_aa: CASSLSRDSEKLFF; cdr3_nt: TGTGCCAGCAGTCTCTCCCGGGACTCTGAAAAACTGTTTTTT; clone_size: NA; d_call: NA; j_call: TRBJ1-4; v_call: TRBV2
cdr3_aa: CATSDNRGADTQYF; cdr3_nt: TGTGCCACCAGTGATAACAGGGGAGCAGATACGCAGTATTTT; clone_size: NA; d_call: TRBD1; j_call: TRBJ2-3; v_call: TRBV24-1
cdr3_aa: CASSQGLAGGRITGELFF; cdr3_nt: TGCGCCAGCAGCCAGGGACTAGCGGGGGGAAGGATCACCGGGGAGCTGTTTTTT; clone_size: few; d_call: TRBD2; j_call: TRBJ2-2; v_call: TRBV4-1
cdr3_aa: CASSPGGLSRSGANVLTF; cdr3_nt: TGTGCCAGCAGCCCAGGGGGACTTAGTCGCTCTGGGGCCAACGTCCTGACTTTC; clone_size: once; d_call: NA; j_call: TRBJ2-6; v_call: TRBV9
cdr3_aa: CASSSQATDTQYF; cdr3_nt: TGTGCCAGCAGCTCCCAGGCTACAGATACGCAGTATTTT; clone_size: NA; d_call: NA; j_call: TRBJ2-3; v_call: TRBV7-3
cdr3_aa: CASSFIYGQGAYGYTF; cdr3_nt: TGTGCCAGCAGTTTTATTTATGGACAGGGGGCCTATGGCTACACCTTC; clone_size: NA; d_call: TRBD1; j_call: TRBJ1-2; v_call: TRBV28
cdr3_aa: CASSLTNTGELFF; cdr3_nt: TGTGCCAGCAGCTTAACGAACACCGGGGAGCTGTTTTTT; clone_size: NA; d_call: NA; j_call: TRBJ2-2; v_call: TRBV7-9
cdr3_aa: CASSPGTGDTQYF; cdr3_nt: TGCGCCAGCAGCCCCGGGACAGGTGATACGCAGTATTTT; clone_size: NA; d_call: TRBD1; j_call: TRBJ2-3; v_call: TRBV5-1